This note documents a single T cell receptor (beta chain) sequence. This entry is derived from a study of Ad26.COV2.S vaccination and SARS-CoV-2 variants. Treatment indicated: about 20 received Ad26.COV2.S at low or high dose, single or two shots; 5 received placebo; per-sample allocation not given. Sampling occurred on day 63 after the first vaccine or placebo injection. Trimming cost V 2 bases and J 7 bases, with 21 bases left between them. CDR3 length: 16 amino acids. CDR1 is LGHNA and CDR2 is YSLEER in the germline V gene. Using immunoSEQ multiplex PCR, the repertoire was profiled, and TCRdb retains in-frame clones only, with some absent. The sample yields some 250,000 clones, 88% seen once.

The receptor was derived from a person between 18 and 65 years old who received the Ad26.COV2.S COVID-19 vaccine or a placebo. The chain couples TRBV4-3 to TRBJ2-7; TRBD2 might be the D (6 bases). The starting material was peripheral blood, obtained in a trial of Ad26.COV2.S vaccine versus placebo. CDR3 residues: CASSQTGTSLAREQYF. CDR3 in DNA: TGCGCCAGCAGCCAAACCGGGACTTCCTTGGCAAGGGAGCAGTACTTC.